This entry concerns a single T cell receptor beta chain. Its antigen is unknown. CDR3 length equals 18 residues. The J segment lost 8 bases and the V segment lost 1 base, leaving 20 bases of the junction unmatched. Germline CDR1 and CDR2: SGHRS and YFSETQ. This sample was taken from a study of OX40 agonist ivuxolimab in advanced cancers. Study outcomes and limitations: More expanded clones were found, on average, in CD8+ than in CD4+ T cells. Several nonresponders also turned out to have low normalized T-cell clonal expansion.

Measured with immunoSEQ multiplex PCR; TCRdb has only the in-frame clones, and not every one. The repertoire holds some 86,000 clones, with around nine tenths as singletons. The rearrangement uses TRBV5-1 and TRBJ1-2; 7 nucleotides line up with TRBD1. Sequencing used CD4+ or CD8+ T cells sorted from blood, obtained in a trial of the OX40 agonist ivuxolimab. The receptor's source is an adult with an advanced solid tumor such as melanoma, head and neck, liver or kidney cancer. The CDR3 region is CASSLSLPRHSGGNGYTF. The CDR3 DNA sequence: TGCGCCAGCAGCTTGTCTCTTCCCCGTCATTCAGGGGGAAACGGCTACACCTTC.